Given below is one T cell receptor (beta chain) in context. Antigen specificity is unknown. Vbeta (60) and Jbeta (13) primers were used in the PCR. The assay was immunoSEQ multiplex PCR, and TCRdb's table has in-frame clones only and misses some. Among approximately 180,000 clones listed, 77% were seen once. This record comes from a study of cytomegalovirus exposure and HLA in healthy donors. Study results and caveats: Donors belonging to an Asian-associated ancestry cluster reportedly showed fewer N-insertions in productive TCRs than the approximately 670-donor mean, according to what a later analysis found. On later analysis, the bulk of CMV-associated TCR beta chains appeared to be HLA-restricted. Accurate HLA-A and HLA-B prediction from TCR beta sequences was reported for most subjects. Many donors shared some public TCRs, even though most TCR sequences were rare.

The germline V gene encodes CDR1 SGHDT and CDR2 YYEEEE. The J segment lost 3 bases and the V segment lost 0 bases, leaving 3 bases of the junction unmatched. This CDR3 has 16 amino acids. The chain employs TRBV5-6 and TRBJ1-4; 9 bases are shared with TRBD1. The TCR sequence derives from a woman in her thirties in good health and CMV-seropositive. The sequencing sample was made of PBMCs. Here the CDR3 reads CASSLVGQGPNEKLFF. The DNA for the CDR3 is TGTGCCAGCAGCTTGGTGGGACAGGGACCTAATGAAAAACTGTTTTTT.